This T cell receptor beta chain stems from a study of CD8+ T cells in alopecia areata. Study conclusions and caveats: Any link of baseline CD8+ expansion to response, resting on one nonresponder, remains uncertain. Administration of tofacitinib significantly diminished scalp clonality and expanded CD8+ clones within the top 100.

The treatment: oral pan-JAK inhibitor, 5-10 mg twice daily. Sorted populations comprised CD4+ and CD8+ T cells obtained from PBMCs. CDR1 is MGHRA and CDR2 is YSYEKL in the germline V gene. The length of the CDR3 is 18 residues. J was trimmed by 4 bases and V by 4 bases; bases with no gene match: 9. With respect to this clone: The target antigen is unknown.

RNA, once extracted, was reverse transcribed into cDNA for use as the sequencing template. Clones were read by immunoSEQ multiplex PCR, and TCRdb kept only the in-frame ones, dropping some. Seen here are 150,000 to 200,000 clones, around 51% observed once, and the top ten hold around a tenth. This TCR came from a human donor with alopecia areata. V gene TRBV4-1 combines with J gene TRBJ2-1, with 14 nucleotides matching TRBD2. Specimen: CD8+ T cells sorted from blood, collected around week 52, from a patient treated with tofacitinib. CDR3 in amino acids: CASSLGTSGGLTYNEQFF. CDR3 sequence (DNA): TGCGCCAGCAGCCTTGGGACTAGCGGGGGCCTAACATACAATGAGCAGTTCTTC.